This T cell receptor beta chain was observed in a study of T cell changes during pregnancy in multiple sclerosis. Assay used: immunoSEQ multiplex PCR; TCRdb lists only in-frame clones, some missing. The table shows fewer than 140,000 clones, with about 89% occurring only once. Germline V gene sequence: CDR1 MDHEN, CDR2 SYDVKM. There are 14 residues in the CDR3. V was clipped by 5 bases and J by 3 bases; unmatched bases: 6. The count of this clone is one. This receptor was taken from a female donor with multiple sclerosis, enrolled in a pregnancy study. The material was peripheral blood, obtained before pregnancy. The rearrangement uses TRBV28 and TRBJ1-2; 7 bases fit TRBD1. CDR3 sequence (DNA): TGTGCCAGCAGTCCCCCGACAGGGTACTATGGCTACACCTTC. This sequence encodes CASSPPTGYYGYTF.